This T cell receptor beta chain is from a study of metastatic and nonmetastatic thyroid tumors. Study details: Blood and tumor or nodule tissue repertoires from malignant and benign thyroid patients were compared. General study points: Reportedly, malignant thyroid tumors had significantly higher TCR beta diversity than benign nodules, in blood and tumor.

This clone showed up many times. Its antigen is unknown. Until they underwent thyroid surgery, no patient had received any treatment. TCRdb reanalyzed the PCR reads via MiXCR. The repertoire consists of 64,000 or so clones, with roughly 15% occurring once and the leading ten covering roughly a tenth. The CDR3 is 16 residues long. V was clipped by 4 bases and J by 7 bases, with 18 bases between them. The germline V gene encodes CDR1 KGHDR and CDR2 SFDVKD. Sample: blood. This chain uses TRBV24-1 with TRBJ2-2; D may be TRBD1 (6 bases). The source is a male donor with papillary thyroid cancer or a benign thyroid nodule (not recorded which). Some clones in this sample may be carry-over from other donors' samples. The CDR3 loop is CATSDTQGLGIGELFF. Here the CDR3 DNA reads TGTGCCACCAGTGACACACAGGGTTTGGGGATCGGGGAGCTGTTTTTT.